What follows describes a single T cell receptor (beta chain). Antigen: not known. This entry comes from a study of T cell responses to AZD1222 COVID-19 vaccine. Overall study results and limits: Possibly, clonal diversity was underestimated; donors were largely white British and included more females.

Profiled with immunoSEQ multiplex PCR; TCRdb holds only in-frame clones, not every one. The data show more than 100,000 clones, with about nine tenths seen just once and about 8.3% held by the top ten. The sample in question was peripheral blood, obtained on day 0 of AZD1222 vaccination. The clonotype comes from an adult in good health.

Written as DNA, the CDR3 is TGTGCCAGCAGGACAGGGAACCAGCAAGAGACCCAGTACTTC. Protein: CASRTGNQQETQYF. The chain joins TRBV6-5 to TRBJ2-5, with 7 nucleotides matching TRBD1. V shed 6 bases, J shed 2 bases, and the junction held 6 bases outside the gene matches. Germline V CDR1 and CDR2: MNHEY, SVGAGI. There are 14 residues in the CDR3.